This record looks at one T cell receptor (beta chain) sequence and its context. Its antigen is still unknown. The germline V and J ends were trimmed by 11 bases and 0 bases, with 16 bases remaining between them. Germline CDR1 reads LNHDA; CDR2 reads SQIVND (reference sequence). The CDR3 is made up of 14 amino acids. Assay: immunoSEQ multiplex PCR; the TCRdb copy retains only in-frame clones and omits some. The sample consists of some 150,000 clones, roughly 87% of them appearing once. Time point meaning: blood 2 weeks post-SBRT. As for treatment: 15 Gy SBRT to primary tumor, nephrectomy 4 weeks later. Serial blood draws occurred at baseline and 2 and 4 weeks post-SBRT. This renal cell carcinoma was of the clear cell type. The data were obtained in a study of radiation and T cells in renal cell carcinoma. Study outcomes and limitations: Without pretreatment biopsies, baseline tumor clonotype presence was undetermined.

The TCR originated in a woman in her fifties or sixties with renal cell carcinoma. The chain has TRBV19 and TRBJ1-1, with D perhaps TRBD1 (6 bases). Material: blood, obtained from a patient whose treatment included radiotherapy and nephrectomy. The CDR3 spells CAVTRDILNTEAFF. CDR3 nucleotide sequence: TGTGCCGTCACCCGGGACATATTGAACACTGAAGCTTTCTTT.